This TCR beta chain appears in the sequencing data of a study of PD-1 blockade in classical Hodgkin lymphoma (dated by TCRdb to the early 2020s). About the investigation overall: Nivolumab dosing was 3 mg/kg intravenously every 2 weeks, continuing until either disease progression or unacceptable toxicity. The study used TCR beta sequencing and CyTOF to define a peripheral blood immune signature of response to PD-1 blockade in classical Hodgkin lymphoma.

Summary of the overall study and its limitations: Lower diversity was seen in patients whose nivolumab began less than 1 year after ASCT, and these patients were left out of later analyses so that immune reconstitution would not confound the results. Baseline TCR diversity was reported to be lower in newly diagnosed patients than in healthy donors and to be lower still in relapsed/refractory patients. CD4+ but not CD8+ TCR diversity rose significantly by C4D1 (p=0.0027 vs p=0.16), most apparent in complete responders (p=0.02). Only a single clinical trial cohort was studied, and what caused the repertoire differences, possibly disease activity or prior therapy, remained undefined. Baseline diversity similar to that of newly diagnosed patients was observed in trial patients achieving complete response, whereas significantly lower diversity was observed in partial responders and progressors.

In the case of this clone: It has no known antigen specificity. There are no base qualities to consult, and no much larger clone falls within one base.

Genomic DNA was isolated using the Qiagen DNeasy kit from unsorted PBMCs as well as from negatively selected CD4+ and CD8+ fractions. Using primers that anneal to V and J segments, immunoSEQ multiplex PCR amplified the TCR beta CDR3 regions. A synthetic immune receptor repertoire was used to minimize amplification bias, and remaining bias was computationally removed after sequencing. In the paper's pipeline: Custom Python scripts were used to quantify repertoire diversity as the Shannon entropy index. The unsorted, CD4+ and CD8+ repertoires were each analyzed separately, with the exception of combined analyses, where CD4+ and CD8+ sequences were merged in silico. Clonal expansion was defined as a frequency increase of at least 2-fold after treatment compared with C1D1, and clones undetected at baseline were assigned a pseudocount of 0.5. Clones with 0 or 1 copy at C1D1 were defined as singleton clones, while clones with 2 or more copies were defined as non-singleton clones. Clones expanded in unsorted samples were assigned a CD4+, CD8+ or unknown annotation through matching of protein sequences in sorted samples from the same patient. Wilcoxon tests on paired samples were used to test changes in diversity from C1D1 to C4D1. TCRdb mirrors the immuneACCESS table, restricted to in-frame sequences. Some clones are absent from its copies; in checked studies, under half trace to an unresolved V gene, and the reason for the others is unknown. That table furnishes V, J and clone size, whereas the DNA furnished D and trimming. The sample table holds around 34,000 clones, of which about 93% were seen once. Approximately 0.23% of the sample belongs to the ten largest clones.

What this sample's time point label stands for: cycle 1 day 1 (C1D1), immediately before nivolumab initiation. Relapse after autologous stem cell transplantation had occurred in all trial patients, and cohorts A, B and C were distinguished by prior brentuximab vedotin exposure. CD4+ T cells were purified from thawed PBMCs by magnetic negative selection with a Miltenyi CD4+ T cell isolation kit. The trial cohort comprised around 60 patients with relapsed/refractory classical Hodgkin lymphoma whose best overall responses were complete response, partial response or progressive disease. Trial patients were treated with single-agent nivolumab in the multi-cohort phase II CheckMate 205 trial. Best overall response was determined by an independent review committee according to the 2007 International Working Group response criteria. Trial PBMCs were collected just before the start of nivolumab (C1D1) and during therapy at cycle 2 day 1 and cycle 4 day 1. Peripheral blood was collected in 8 mL Vacutainer Cell Preparation Tubes, from which PBMCs were isolated by centrifugation and then cryopreserved. Purified CD4+ and CD8+ fractions were prepared only for cases where an additional PBMC sample was available. Magnetically labelled cells were depleted on LS columns in a quadroMACS separator, and the flow-through was collected as the purified fraction.

Looking up the germline V gene yields CDR1 ENHRY and CDR2 SYGVKD. After removal of 7 bases from V and 4 bases from J, the junction retains 3 bases not matched to a gene. The CDR3 starts with the cysteine, ends with the phenylalanine, and has 13 residues. The sequence is cut down to CDR3 DNA, 39 bases in frame from base 1. The sequence joins TRBV10-3 to TRBJ2-1; TRBD2 aligns with 8 central bases. The origin of this receptor is a human donor with classical Hodgkin lymphoma. Here the sequenced sample was CD4+ T cells from blood, taken at baseline. The CDR3 loop reads CAIKTSEYNEQFF. The base sequence is TGTGCCATCAAGACTAGCGAATACAATGAGCAGTTCTTC.